This T cell receptor beta chain was obtained from a study of T cell repertoires in cytomegalovirus infection. Study-level background: Based on public TCR beta signatures, there were indications of CMV infection and of a matching HLA type.

Study-wide results and limits: CMV-specific TCR beta clonotypes restricted by HLA-C dominated the ex vivo response. People with CMV and the relevant HLA were identified by cumulative public TCR beta family frequency.

V lost 4 bases and J lost 4; bases outside the gene matches: 6. This CDR3 contains 15 residues. As concerns this clonotype: Antigen unknown.

TCRdb called the reads again in MiXCR, with one record for every CDR3 protein. The sample lists a few hundred thousand distinct CDR3 sequences; roughly a third were seen once. The V and J genes are TRBV12-3 or TRBV12-4 and TRBJ2-3; TRBD2 aligns across 9 bases. This sequence originates from a human donor in good health (CMV status not recorded). Some clones in this sample may be carry-over from other donors' samples. The sequenced sample was cultured PBMCs, obtained from culture after CMV antigen stimulation. For the CDR3, the DNA is TGTGCCAGCAGTTCTCTAGCGGGAAGGGCAGATACGCAGTATTTT. Translating gives CASSSLAGRADTQYF.